The 22 T cell receptor beta chains given below trace back to one sample, sequenced in a study of Ad26.COV2.S vaccination and SARS-CoV-2 variants. Repertoires were generated with immunoSEQ multiplex PCR, while TCRdb's copy carries only in-frame clones and drops some. The sample includes approximately 250,000 clones, around 90% of them seen just once. Regarding treatment: some 19 received Ad26.COV2.S at low or high dose, single or two shots; 5 received placebo; per-sample allocation not given. Day 63 after the first vaccine or placebo injection was the time point for sampling. Sequencing used peripheral blood, obtained in a trial of Ad26.COV2.S vaccine versus placebo. The receptors derive from a person between 18 and 65 years old who received the Ad26.COV2.S COVID-19 vaccine or a placebo.

V gene TRBV3-1 (or the pseudogene TRBV3-2) combines with J gene TRBJ1-2; TRBD1 aligns across 7 bases. J gave up 7 bases and V 0 bases, and 5 bases lay outside the gene matches. The CDR3 consists of 14 residues. Germline CDR1 is LGHDT and CDR2 is YNNKEL (reference sequence). The CDR3 nucleotides read TGTGCCAGCAGCCAAGATACAGGGGCCGCTGGCTACACCTTC. It yields the protein CASSQDTGAAGYTF.

The gene calls are TRBV5-1 and TRBJ2-2; tentatively, D is TRBD1 (5 bases). V lost 1 base to trimming and J lost 7 bases, with 11 bases between them. Germline assignment: CDR1 SGHRS and CDR2 YFSETQ. The CDR3 contains 14 residues. For the CDR3, the DNA is TGCGCCAGCAGCTTGTTCGCAGGGATCGGGGAGCTGTTTTTT. This sequence encodes CASSLFAGIGELFF.

This clone was picked up one time. J is TRBJ2-1 and V is TRBV4-1; 8 bases are shared with TRBD2. There are 17 residues in the CDR3. Germline trimming cut 1 base from V and 4 bases from J; bases unmatched to any gene: 9. CDR1 is MGHRA and CDR2 is YSYEKL in the germline V gene. The CDR3 here is CASSQGAAGARYNEQFF. CDR3 nucleotide sequence: TGCGCCAGCAGCCAAGGGGCAGCGGGAGCTCGATACAATGAGCAGTTCTTC.

The rearrangement uses TRBV11-2 and TRBJ2-7; 9 bases align to TRBD1. V lost 5 bases and J lost 6; bases outside the gene matches: 5. CDR1 and CDR2 from the germline V gene are SGHAT and FQNNGV. The CDR3 totals 13 residues. This chain's CDR3 is CASSRDRDGEQYV. The CDR3 DNA sequence: TGTGCCAGCAGCCGGGACAGGGATGGCGAGCAGTACGTC.

The gene calls are TRBV7-3 and TRBJ2-1; 11 bases line up with TRBD2. The CDR3 totals 15 residues. V was pared by 2 bases and J by 7 bases, with 4 bases of the junction left unmatched. Germline V lookup: CDR1 SGHTA, CDR2 FQGTGA. The chain's CDR3 is CASSLLLAGVNEQFF. Written as DNA, the CDR3 is TGTGCCAGCAGCTTATTACTAGCGGGAGTTAATGAGCAGTTCTTC.

The rearrangement uses TRBV5-1 and TRBJ1-2; possibly TRBD1 for D (5 bases). Germline values: CDR1 SGHRS, CDR2 YFSETQ. V was cut by 3 bases and J by 8 bases, with 20 bases left in between. CDR3 length equals 15 residues. The CDR3 DNA reads as TGCGCCAGCAGCTCGGGGGGACGGGCCCGGTCGGGCTACACCTTC. Protein sequence: CASSSGGRARSGYTF.

The chain combines TRBV7-9 with TRBJ1-1, with D perhaps TRBD1 (6 bases). This CDR3 has 15 amino acids. The germline V and J ends were trimmed by 6 bases and 0 bases, with 14 bases remaining between them. Germline assignment: CDR1 SEHNR and CDR2 FQNEAQ (reference sequence). CDR3 bases: TGTGCCAGCAGACCGACAGGAGACATGAACACTGAAGCTTTCTTT. Amino acid sequence: CASRPTGDMNTEAFF.

This clone was seen once. The chain recombines TRBV30 with TRBJ1-6; D gene ambiguous. Germline CDR1 and CDR2: GTSNPN and SVGIG (reference sequence). Trimming pared 4 bases from V and 3 bases from J, leaving 13 bases between. The CDR3 extends over 15 amino acids. The CDR3, as DNA: TGTGCCTGGAACCCACAGACCAGCTATAATTCACCCCTCCACTTT. Its protein product is CAWNPQTSYNSPLHF.

The chain has TRBV3-1 (or the pseudogene TRBV3-2) and TRBJ2-1; 9 nucleotides match TRBD2. CDR3 length: 12 amino acids. Germline V CDR1 and CDR2: LGHDT, YNNKEL (reference sequence). J was trimmed by 15 bases and V by 3 bases; bases with no gene match: 6. The CDR3 DNA follows: TGTGCCAGCAGCCAGGGGACTAGCTTCGTGTTCTTC. This gives the protein CASSQGTSFVFF.

The chain joins TRBV10-3 to TRBJ2-7, with a weak D call TRBD1 (5 bases). The CDR3 runs to 12 residues. The V gene's germline CDR1 is ENHRY and CDR2 SYGVKD. The V gene lost 8 bases and the J gene lost 6 bases, with 14 bases spanning the gap. CDR3 coding DNA: TGTGCCATCGGCACAGGCACCGGCGAGCAGTACGTC. Translated, it gives CAIGTGTGEQYV.

The V and J genes are TRBV30 and TRBJ1-5; D gene ambiguous. Trimming shortened V by 1 base and J by 12 bases, and 10 bases separated the two germline ends. The CDR3 contains 11 residues. Germline assignment: CDR1 GTSNPN and CDR2 SVGIG (reference sequence). CDR3 DNA sequence: TGTGCCTGGAGTGATAATGTCATCCAGCATTTT. Its translation is CAWSDNVIQHF.

This clone was picked up one time. The V and J genes are TRBV11-3 and TRBJ2-7, with TRBD2 as a possible D gene (7 bases). The CDR3 contains 14 residues. V gave up 3 bases and J gave up 3 bases, with 12 bases separating them. Germline lookup yields CDR1 SGHNT and CDR2 YENEEA. The CDR3 here is CASSLRGGNYEQYF. The CDR3 DNA sequence: TGTGCCAGCAGCTTGAGGGGGGGGAACTACGAGCAGTACTTC.

The V gene is TRBV4-3, the J gene TRBJ1-1; tentatively, D is TRBD1 (6 bases). From germline, CDR1 is LGHNA and CDR2 YSLEER. This CDR3 comprises 15 residues. The V and J ends lost 1 base and 4 bases respectively, with 13 bases between them. CDR3 amino acids: CASSQAGGGGTEAFF. The CDR3 DNA reads TGCGCCAGCAGCCAAGCCGGGGGGGGCGGCACTGAAGCTTTCTTT.

The chain recombines TRBV11-3 with TRBJ2-1, with no clear D. In germline, CDR1 is SGHNT, CDR2 YENEEA. The CDR3 totals 12 residues. Trimming shortened V by 3 bases and J by 6 bases, and 6 bases separated the two germline ends. This chain's CDR3 is CASSFSPNEQFF. The CDR3 DNA follows: TGTGCCAGCAGCTTTTCTCCCAATGAGCAGTTCTTC. Looking up the rest from reference TRBV11-3 and TRBJ2-1 gives the full variable domain: EAGVVQSPRYKIIEKKQPVAFWCNPISGHNTLYWYLQNLGQGPELLIRYENEEAVDDSQLPKDRFSAERLKGVDSTLKIQPAELGDSAVYLCASSFSPNEQFFGPGTRLTVL.

This rearrangement joins TRBV5-6 to TRBJ2-1; the match to TRBD2 covers 8 bases. The germline gives CDR1 SGHDT, CDR2 YYEEEE. CDR3 length: 14 amino acids. Unmatched junction bases numbered 4, after V lost 3 bases and J lost 5 bases. The CDR3 DNA reads TGTGCCAGCAGCTACGAGCGGGAGAACAATGAGCAGTTCTTC. Protein product: CASSYERENNEQFF.

The chain couples TRBV7-2 to TRBJ2-2; TRBD2 matches 9 bases. After removal of 5 bases from V and 6 bases from J, the junction contained 16 bases not matched to a gene. The CDR3 consists of 18 residues. The germline V gene has CDR1 SGHTA and CDR2 FQGNSA. CDR3 coding DNA: TGTGCCAGCAGCCACTCTTCTGGACGACTAGCGGCTGCCGGGGAGCTGTTTTTT. This codes for CASSHSSGRLAAAGELFF.

The rearrangement uses TRBV6-5 and TRBJ1-3; D unclear. V was trimmed by 7 bases and J by 0 bases, leaving 13 bases between them. This CDR3 is built from 15 residues. CDR1 is MNHEY, CDR2 SVGAGI, per germline. The CDR3 spells CASKPGAYSGNTIYF. The DNA for the CDR3 is TGTGCCAGCAAACCTGGAGCCTACTCTGGAAACACCATATATTTT.

CDR3 bases: TGTGCCTGGAGTTTCACCAATCCCCCGCCTATCTCTGGGGCCAACGTCCTGACTTTC. This translates into CAWSFTNPPPISGANVLTF. V and J are TRBV30 and TRBJ2-6, with no clear D. V gave up 2 bases and J gave up 0 bases, with 20 bases separating them. This CDR3 region has 19 residues. Per germline, CDR1 GTSNPN and CDR2 SVGIG (reference sequence). The full variable domain, completed using reference TRBV30 and TRBJ2-6, is SQTIHQWPATLVQPVGSPLSLECTVEGTSNPNLYWYRQAAGRGLQLLFYSVGIGQISSEVPQNLSASRPQDRQFILSSKKLLLSDSGFYLCAWSFTNPPPISGANVLTFGAGSRLTVL.

The chain combines TRBV6-5 with TRBJ2-3; perhaps TRBD2 as D (5 bases). CDR3 size: 15 residues. V shed 6 bases and J shed 2 bases, with 15 bases lying between them. Germline V gene data show CDR1 as MNHEY and CDR2 as SVGAGI. The DNA for the CDR3 is TGTGCCAGCAGCCATGCTGGACTCCCCACAGATACGCAGTATTTT. This codes for CASSHAGLPTDTQYF.

The chain links TRBV3-1 (or the pseudogene TRBV3-2) to TRBJ2-3; unclear D gene. The V end was cut by 8 bases, the J end by 1 base, with 13 bases between. Germline values: CDR1 LGHDT, CDR2 YNNKEL (reference sequence). The CDR3 sequence is 14 residues long. The CDR3 bases are TGTGCCAGCGGGTCCGACGTTGGCACAGATACGCAGTATTTT. The encoded protein is CASGSDVGTDTQYF.

The chain joins TRBV5-8 to TRBJ2-7; 11 bases match TRBD1. Germline values: CDR1 SGHTS, CDR2 YDEGEE. J was trimmed by 2 bases and V by 4 bases; bases with no gene match: 14. CDR3 length: 18 residues. The DNA for the CDR3 is TGTGCCAGCAGCCCGGACAGGGGGCGCCTAGCGGAAACCTACGAGCAGTACGTC. This sequence encodes CASSPDRGRLAETYEQYV.

The chain couples TRBV15 to TRBJ1-4, with a possible D match to TRBD1 (5 bases). Germline CDR1 and CDR2: LNHNV and YYDKDF (reference sequence). There are 17 residues in the CDR3. V dropped 0 bases and J dropped 4 bases, with 15 bases sitting between them. CDR3 sequence reads: CATSRDFRADINEKLFF. The CDR3 nucleotides are TGTGCCACCAGCAGAGATTTCCGGGCGGACATTAATGAAAAACTGTTTTTT.